The 8 T cell receptor beta chains below all came from one sample that was sequenced in a study of blood T cells in healthy people across ages. Together with a sample-barcoded 5' primer, a J-beta primer mix was included in a second PCR lasting about 6 to 11 cycles. TCRdb re-called the 5' RACE reads with MiXCR, one entry per CDR3 protein. The table shows roughly 1,700,000 distinct CDR3 sequences, with roughly 27% occurring only once. Source material: blood. The receptors originated from a woman under 40 in good health.

The genes are TRBV12-3 or TRBV12-4 and TRBJ2-7; no clear D gene. The V gene lost 4 bases and the J gene lost 6 bases, with 7 bases spanning the gap. The CDR3 is made up of 11 amino acids. CDR3 nucleotides: TGTGCCAGCAGTTGGGTCGGCGAGCAGTACTTC. It specifies CASSWVGEQYF.

J is TRBJ1-2 and V is TRBV6-6; 7 nucleotides line up with TRBD1. The CDR3 has 16 residues. The J segment lost 0 bases and the V segment lost 6 bases, leaving 10 bases of the junction unmatched. Germline V lookup: CDR1 MNHNY, CDR2 SVGAGI (reference sequence). CDR3 residues: CASSSTGFVANYGYTF. The CDR3 DNA is TGTGCCAGCAGCTCGACAGGGTTCGTGGCTAACTATGGCTACACCTTC.

This chain joins TRBV29-1 and TRBJ2-5; possibly TRBD2 for D (5 bases). V lost 2 bases to trimming and J lost 7 bases, with 17 bases between them. Germline V gene sequence: CDR1 SQVTM, CDR2 ANQGSEA. CDR3 length: 14 amino acids. The CDR3 region is CSVERATSTWTQYF. The CDR3 coding sequence is TGCAGCGTTGAACGAGCAACTAGTACATGGACCCAGTACTTC.

As to this clonotype: At one boundary the junction diverges from the germline segment, which might be a read error. This chain uses TRBV12-3 or TRBV12-4 with TRBJ2-7; D unclear. This CDR3 is 13 amino acids long. In nucleotides, the CDR3 is TGTGCCGGCAGTTTAGAGATGCTCTACGAGCAGTACTTC. It encodes CAGSLEMLYEQYF.

This chain connects TRBV27 to TRBJ1-2; a weak D match, TRBD1 (6 bases). From germline, CDR1 is MNHEY and CDR2 SMNVEV (reference sequence). The germline V and J ends were trimmed by 6 bases and 5 bases, with 16 bases remaining between them. This CDR3 contains 14 residues. This chain's CDR3 is CASSPGERGYGYTF. CDR3 sequence (DNA): TGTGCCAGCAGCCCCGGGGAGAGGGGGTATGGCTACACCTTC.

This clonotype was detected ten times or more. The chain is built from TRBV20-1 and TRBJ2-3; 13 bases fit TRBD2. The germline V gene has CDR1 DFQATT and CDR2 SNEGSKA (reference sequence). J lost 3 bases, V lost 6 bases, and 3 bases had no gene match. The CDR3 has 14 residues. The CDR3, as DNA: TGCAGTGCCCCGACTAGCGGGGGGACAGATACGCAGTATTTT. It encodes CSAPTSGGTDTQYF.

This clonotype was seen a handful of times. This chain joins TRBV27 and TRBJ1-2; TRBD1 is a possible D gene (6 bases). The germline gives CDR1 MNHEY, CDR2 SMNVEV (reference sequence). The CDR3 is 13 amino acids. Trimming stripped 5 bases from V and 6 bases from J, with 13 bases between. In DNA form, the CDR3 reads TGTGCCAGCAGTGGGTCAGGGGATAATGGCTACACCTTC. Translation: CASSGSGDNGYTF.

This clonotype was seen a handful of times. A much larger clone lies a single base off, so this may be a read error. The V call is TRBV29-1, the J call TRBJ2-4; 7 bases are shared with TRBD1. The tail of the sequence fits TRBJ2-7 better, so the J call may be wrong. The germline V gene has CDR1 SQVTM and CDR2 ANQGSEA. This CDR3 has 15 amino acids. As DNA, the CDR3 is TGCAGCGTTGAATCTCCCTACGCAGGGGGCTACGAGCAGTACTTC. This gives the protein CSVESPYAGGYEQYF.